The TCR beta chain under discussion was sequenced for a study of T cell responses to AZD1222 COVID-19 vaccine. Notes on this clone: The antigen is undetermined.

The CDR3 is made up of 16 amino acids. V was pared by 5 bases and J by 7 bases, with 9 bases of the junction left unmatched. The germline V gene has CDR1 ENHRY and CDR2 SYGVKD. Libraries were prepared by immunoSEQ multiplex PCR; TCRdb keeps only in-frame clonotypes and omits some of them. This sample yields about 64,000 clones, of which roughly 80% are seen a single time; more than 12% belongs to the top ten. The study pooled second doses at about 4 or about 12 weeks. Study-level results: It was only a handful of AZD1222 recipients who were seropositive at baseline. CD4 TCRs linked to vaccination spanned spike, dominating at 160-218 and 743-854. Rises in breadth and depth of Spike-specific TCRs came after two AZD1222 doses.

The chain joins TRBV10-3 to TRBJ2-5; 14 bases are a match to TRBD2. The starting material was peripheral blood, obtained 28 days after the second AZD1222 dose. This clonotype was obtained from an adult who received the AZD1222 COVID-19 vaccine. The CDR3 spells CAISPGTSGGVGTQYF. The CDR3 DNA reads TGTGCCATCAGTCCAGGGACTAGCGGGGGAGTTGGGACCCAGTACTTC.